This TCR beta chain came from a study of blood T cell repertoires in COVID-19. As for the study in general: Donors in the United States, Italy and Spain gave samples during acute or convalescent COVID-19.

TCRdb keeps only in-frame clones here, not all; method: immunoSEQ multiplex PCR. The table lists approximately 250,000 clones, roughly four fifths of them singletons. Germline V gene lookup returns CDR1 MRHNA and CDR2 SNTAGT. V lost 3 bases and J lost 0, with 9 bases in between. The CDR3 loop spans 15 amino acids. The sequence was obtained from a man in his forties who had recovered from COVID-19. Input material: PBMCs or T cells enriched from blood (not recorded which). The V and J genes are TRBV6-4 and TRBJ2-1, with a weak D call TRBD2 (5 bases). The CDR3 loop is CASSDLGSSYNEQFF. The DNA for the CDR3 is TGTGCCAGCAGTGATCTAGGGAGCTCCTACAATGAGCAGTTCTTC.